A selection of T cell receptor beta chains follows, all from one sample in a study of identical twins. Each CDR3 protein is one row after TCRdb ran MiXCR on the 5' RACE reads. The table shows about 570,000 distinct CDR3 sequences, with 7.5% to 10% occurring only once. The same data also contributed to another study, on yellow fever vaccine responses in identical twins.

Sequences were obtained from PBMCs. The receptors stem from a woman aged 18-35 years in good health. The CDR3 runs from the conserved cysteine through the conserved F or W. Fields, in order: V gene, J gene, D gene, CDR3 length, clone size, CDR3 protein, CDR3 DNA. A D gene is named only where the DNA matches it firmly. Expanded clones get a size class; other rows say once, few or many, or leave the size out.

TRBV7-2,TRBJ2-5,-,14,few,CASSPLGTEETQYF,TGTGCCAGCAGCCCCCTGGGGACGGAGGAGACCCAGTACTTC
TRBV7-2,TRBJ2-1,TRBD1,13,many,CASSIGQGNEQFF,TGTGCCAGCAGCATCGGACAGGGGAATGAGCAGTTCTTC
TRBV27,TRBJ2-6,TRBD1,16,many,CASSSLQGAGANVLTF,TGTGCCAGCAGTAGCCTACAGGGGGCTGGGGCCAACGTCCTGACTTTC
TRBV6-2/TRBV6-3,TRBJ2-3,TRBD2,16,-,CASSYGLAGGVDTQYF,TGTGCCAGCAGCTACGGACTAGCGGGAGGTGTAGATACGCAGTATTTT
TRBV5-1,TRBJ2-3,-,14,-,CASSAETRTDTQYF,TGCGCCAGCAGCGCGGAGACCCGTACAGATACGCAGTATTTT
TRBV12-3/TRBV12-4,TRBJ2-7,TRBD1,18,few,CASSLVIGQGVSRYEQYF,TGTGCCAGCAGTTTAGTGATCGGACAGGGGGTTTCTCGCTACGAGCAGTACTTC
TRBV3-1,TRBJ2-5,TRBD1,14,few,CASSPWDSEETQYF,TGTGCCAGCAGCCCCTGGGACAGCGAAGAGACCCAGTACTTC
TRBV20-1,TRBJ1-6,-,12,few,CSARRPDSPLHF,TGCAGTGCTAGAAGACCGGATTCACCCCTCCACTTT
TRBV7-2,TRBJ2-7,-,13,-,CASSPWGGGEQYF,TGTGCCAGCAGCCCTTGGGGCGGAGGAGAGCAGTACTTC
TRBV5-1,TRBJ2-3,-,15,-,CASSLGGSKADTQYF,TGCGCCAGCAGCTTGGGCGGGTCTAAAGCAGATACGCAGTATTTT
TRBV27,TRBJ1-5,TRBD1,14,-,CASSARTGDQPQHF,TGTGCCAGCTCAGCACGGACAGGGGATCAGCCCCAGCATTTT